One and the same sample provided the 16 T cell receptor beta chains below, sequenced in a study of T cell responses to AZD1222 COVID-19 vaccine. Clones were sequenced by immunoSEQ multiplex PCR, and TCRdb holds only the in-frame ones, with some missing. Of 130,000 or so clones listed, around 90% were seen once; the top ten hold under 1.2%. The sequencing here drew on peripheral blood, taken 28 days after the second AZD1222 dose. These receptors were collected from an adult who received the AZD1222 COVID-19 vaccine.

The V and J genes are TRBV5-1 and TRBJ2-1, with D tentatively TRBD1 (6 bases). V was trimmed by 4 bases and J by 4 bases, leaving 15 bases between them. In germline, CDR1 is SGHRS, CDR2 YFSETQ. The CDR3 runs to 15 residues. The CDR3 nucleotides read TGCGCCAGCAGCGAGTGGGACACCCTATACAATGAGCAGTTCTTC. Amino acids: CASSEWDTLYNEQFF.

The chain joins TRBV7-2 to TRBJ2-1; the D gene is possibly TRBD2 (6 bases). The V end was cut by 4 bases, the J end by 9 bases, with 10 bases between. Looked up from germline, CDR1 is SGHTA and CDR2 is FQGNSA. This CDR3 has 12 residues. DNA of the CDR3: TGTGCCAGCAGCTCTGGAGGGAGTGAGCAGTTCTTC. It yields the protein CASSSGGSEQFF.

The gene calls are TRBV2 and TRBJ2-1; 7 bases match TRBD1. The CDR3 sequence is 14 residues long. V dropped 10 bases and J dropped 8; count of bases not matched to a gene: 14. Germline V gene data show CDR1 as SNHLY and CDR2 as FYNNEI. The CDR3 DNA reads as TGTGCCACAAGCGGAAACAGGGGTTTTGATGAGCAGTTCTTC. Translating gives CATSGNRGFDEQFF.

V usage is TRBV18 and J usage is TRBJ1-2; the D gene is possibly TRBD1 (5 bases). V was cut by 2 bases and J by 4 bases, with 14 bases left in between. This CDR3 has 15 residues. From germline, CDR1 is KGHSH and CDR2 LQKENI. CDR3 sequence: CASSPVEGRVYGYTF. DNA for the CDR3: TGTGCCAGCTCACCAGTGGAGGGGCGGGTCTATGGCTACACCTTC.

The DNA for the CDR3 is TGTGCCAGCAGCCAAGAATGGGGGGCTGGAAACACCATATATTTT. Its translation is CASSQEWGAGNTIYF. This chain uses TRBV4-2 with TRBJ1-3, with D possibly being TRBD1 (5 bases). Looked up from germline, CDR1 is LGHNA and CDR2 is YNFKEQ. The CDR3 length is 15 residues. V was trimmed by 0 bases and J by 2 bases, leaving 8 bases between them.

The genes are TRBV7-3 and TRBJ2-5; 7 nucleotides line up with TRBD2. The CDR3 sequence is 16 residues long. Losses at the gene ends were 7 bases for V and 3 bases for J; bases not matched to a gene: 14. The V gene's germline CDR1 is SGHTA and CDR2 FQGTGA. CDR3 in DNA: TGTGCCAGCAACCTTCCCGACGGGAGCGGGGAAGAGACCCAGTACTTC. Translation gives CASNLPDGSGEETQYF.

V and J are TRBV3-1 (or the pseudogene TRBV3-2) and TRBJ1-1; TRBD1 matches at 10 bases. Germline CDR1 and CDR2: LGHDT and YNNKEL (reference sequence). J lost 5 bases, V lost 3 bases, and 9 bases had no gene match. This CDR3 has 16 amino acids. CDR3 DNA sequence: TGTGCCAGCAGCCAGCCCCGGGACAGGGGAAGGACTGAAGCTTTCTTT. Translation gives CASSQPRDRGRTEAFF.

This clone appeared a single time. The V gene is TRBV6-6, the J gene TRBJ1-1, with D possibly matching TRBD1 (6 bases). Trimming pared 0 bases from V and 11 bases from J, leaving 10 bases between. CDR1 MNHNY and CDR2 SVGAGI come from the germline V gene (reference sequence). CDR3 size: 12 residues. The CDR3 DNA is TGTGCCAGCAGTTACTCGTCAGGGGAGGCTTTCTTT. Translation gives CASSYSSGEAFF.

This clone was found once. The rearrangement links TRBV24-1 to TRBJ1-4, with 7 bases lining up with TRBD1. The CDR3 runs to 13 residues. CDR1 and CDR2 from the germline V gene are KGHDR and SFDVKD. Trimming at V came to 5 bases and at J to 8 bases, leaving 4 bases not matched to a gene. Written as DNA, the CDR3 is TGTGCCACCAGTGTCGCAGGGGGGGAAAAACTGTTTTTT. The encoded protein is CATSVAGGEKLFF.

This chain links TRBV19 with TRBJ1-2; D possibly corresponds to TRBD1 (6 bases). CDR3 length: 18 residues. Trimming left V 2 bases short and J 4 bases short, with 23 bases between. Germline-derived CDR1 and CDR2 are LNHDA and SQIVND (reference sequence). CDR3 DNA: TGTGCCAGTAGTATATCTTATGAAACAGGGCTTTCTGGCTATGGCTACACCTTC. Its translation is CASSISYETGLSGYGYTF.

The rearrangement uses TRBV19 and TRBJ2-3; unclear D gene. The CDR3 spans 12 residues. V dropped 6 bases and J dropped 2 bases, with 6 bases sitting between them. Looked up from germline, CDR1 is LNHDA and CDR2 is SQIVND (reference sequence). CDR3 protein: CASSRYTDTQYF. The CDR3 DNA is TGTGCCAGTAGCCGATACACAGATACGCAGTATTTT.

For the CDR3, the DNA is TGTGCCAGCAGCTTTCCAGCTAACTATGGCTACACCTTC. Protein sequence: CASSFPANYGYTF. The rearrangement uses TRBV7-9 and TRBJ1-2; no clear D. CDR1 and CDR2 (germline): SEHNR, FQNEAQ (reference sequence). V was cut by 3 bases and J by 0 bases, with 5 bases left in between. The length of the CDR3 is 13 residues.

V gene TRBV7-9 combines with J gene TRBJ1-1; a weak D match, TRBD1 (6 bases). The V gene's germline CDR1 is SEHNR and CDR2 FQNEAQ (reference sequence). The CDR3 has 11 residues. V was shortened by 7 bases and J by 13 bases, with 16 bases between the two germline ends. The CDR3 loop is CASNDLGGGFF. Written as DNA, the CDR3 is TGTGCCAGCAATGACCTCGGAGGGGGTTTCTTT.

The V and J genes are TRBV5-4 and TRBJ1-1, with D perhaps matching TRBD1 (5 bases). The CDR3 runs 14 residues. V lost 3 bases and J 0 bases, leaving 9 bases between the germline ends. Germline loops: CDR1 SGHNT, CDR2 YYREEE (reference sequence). The CDR3 nucleotides read TGTGCCAGCAGCTGGGGACGGATGAACACTGAAGCTTTCTTT. Its translation is CASSWGRMNTEAFF.

The gene calls are TRBV5-6 and TRBJ1-1; TRBD1 matches at 8 bases. Unmatched junction bases numbered 12, after V lost 4 bases and J lost 4 bases. Germline V CDR1 and CDR2: SGHDT, YYEEEE. This CDR3 has 16 residues. The CDR3 DNA is TGTGCCAGCAGCCGTATGGACAGGGCCGGGGGCACTGAAGCTTTCTTT. The encoded protein is CASSRMDRAGGTEAFF. The full variable domain, rest sourced from reference TRBV5-6 and TRBJ1-1, is DAGVTQSPTHLIKTRGQQVTLRCSPKSGHDTVSWYQQALGQGPQFIFQYYEEEERQRGNFPDRFSGHQFPNYSSELNVNALLLGDSALYLCASSRMDRAGGTEAFFGQGTRLTVV.

The V and J genes are TRBV28 and TRBJ2-5; 8 bases map to TRBD1. Germline V lookup: CDR1 MDHEN, CDR2 SYDVKM. This CDR3 is built from 15 residues. Trimming took 4 bases from V and 2 from J; bases not matched to a gene: 6. The CDR3 spells CASSSLYRGQETQYF. The CDR3 DNA reads as TGTGCCAGCAGTTCCCTTTACAGGGGGCAAGAGACCCAGTACTTC.